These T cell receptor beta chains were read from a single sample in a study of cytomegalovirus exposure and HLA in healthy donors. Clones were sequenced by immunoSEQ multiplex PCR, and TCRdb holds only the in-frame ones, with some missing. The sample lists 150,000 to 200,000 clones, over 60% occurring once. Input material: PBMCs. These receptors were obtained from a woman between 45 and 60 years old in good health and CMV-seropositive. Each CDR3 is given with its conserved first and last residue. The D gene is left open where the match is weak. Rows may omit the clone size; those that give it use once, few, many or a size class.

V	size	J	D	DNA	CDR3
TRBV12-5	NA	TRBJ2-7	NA	TGTGCTAGTGGCCCCGTCTACGAGCAGTACTTC	CASGPVYEQYF
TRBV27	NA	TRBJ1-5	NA	TGTGCCAGCAGTTGGACAGTAAATCAGCCCCAGCATTTT	CASSWTVNQPQHF
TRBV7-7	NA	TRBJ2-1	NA	TGTGCTAGCAGCCGAGGGGGAAATACCTACAATGAGCAGTTCTTC	CASSRGGNTYNEQFF
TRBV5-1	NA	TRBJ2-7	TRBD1	TGCGCCAGCAGCTTGGGGACAGGGGCCCGCTCCTACGAGCAGTACTTC	CASSLGTGARSYEQYF
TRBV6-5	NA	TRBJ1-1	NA	TGTGCCAGCAGTTACTTACAGGGGAACACTGAAGCTTTCTTT	CASSYLQGNTEAFF
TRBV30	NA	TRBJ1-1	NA	TGTGCCTGGAGTAGGGACACGGGGAACACTGAAGCTTTCTTT	CAWSRDTGNTEAFF
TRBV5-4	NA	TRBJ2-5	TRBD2	TGTGCCAGCAGCTTAGCGGGAGGGGTAGGAGAGACCCAGTACTTC	CASSLAGGVGETQYF
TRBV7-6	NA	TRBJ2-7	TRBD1	TGTGCCAGCAGCTCCAGAACCATCGGACAGGCCTTTACCTACGAGCAGTACTTC	CASSSRTIGQAFTYEQYF
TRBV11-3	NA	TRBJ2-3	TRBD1	TGTGCCAGCAGCTTAGAGTACGGGACAGGGGGCCAACAGTATTTT	CASSLEYGTGGQQYF
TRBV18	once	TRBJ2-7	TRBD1	TGTGCCAGCTCACCCTACACAGGGGCCTACGAGCAGTACTTC	CASSPYTGAYEQYF
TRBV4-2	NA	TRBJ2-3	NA	TGTGCCAGCAGCCAAAAAAACCGGGCTAGCGGCACAGATACGCAGTATTTT	CASSQKNRASGTDTQYF
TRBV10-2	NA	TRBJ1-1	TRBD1	TGCGCCAGCAAGACAGGGGGCGGAATGAACACTGAAGCTTTCTTT	CASKTGGGMNTEAFF
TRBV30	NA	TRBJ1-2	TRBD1	TGTGCCTGGAGTGTACTGGGACAGAGATTCTATGGCTACACCTTC	CAWSVLGQRFYGYTF
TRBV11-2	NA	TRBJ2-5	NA	TGTGCCAGCAGAAGCCTGACAGGAACACGACAAGAGACCCAGTACTTC	CASRSLTGTRQETQYF
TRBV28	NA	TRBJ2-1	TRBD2	TGTGCCAGCAGTACCGCAGGGACTAGCAAAGGTGAGCAGTTCTTC	CASSTAGTSKGEQFF
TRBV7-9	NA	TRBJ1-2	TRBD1	TGTTCCAGCAGCTTTTCAGGGGGTGGCTACACCTTC	CSSSFSGGGYTF
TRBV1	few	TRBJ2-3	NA	TGCACCAGCAGCCATCCGACCCCTTTAGCGGGATGTAGCACAGATACGCAGTATTTT	CTSSHPTPLAGCSTDTQYF
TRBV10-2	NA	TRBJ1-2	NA	TGCGCCAGTTCAGAACAGGGTGACTATGGCTACACCTTC	CASSEQGDYGYTF
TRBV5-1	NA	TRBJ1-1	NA	TGCGCCAGCAGCTTGGGGGCTAGGGGCACTGAAGCTTTCTTT	CASSLGARGTEAFF
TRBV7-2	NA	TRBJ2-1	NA	TGTGCCAGCAGCCCTAGGGGGAAGGAGTTGAACAATGAGCAGTTCTTC	CASSPRGKELNNEQFF
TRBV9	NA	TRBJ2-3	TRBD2	TGTGCCAGCAGCGTACACCCGGATCTGGCTAGCGGGGGGCCTGGGGATACGCAGTATTTT	CASSVHPDLASGGPGDTQYF
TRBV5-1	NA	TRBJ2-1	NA	TGCGCCAGCAGCCCCCGCGTCCAGGGCTCCTACAATGAGCAGTTCTTC	CASSPRVQGSYNEQFF
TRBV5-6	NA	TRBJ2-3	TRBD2	TGTGCCAGCAGCTTAAAGGGGCTACTAGCGGGGGGGACAGATACGCAGTATTTT	CASSLKGLLAGGTDTQYF
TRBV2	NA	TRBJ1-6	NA	TGTGCCAGCACCCTCAACAGGGACAATTCACCCCTCCACTTT	CASTLNRDNSPLHF
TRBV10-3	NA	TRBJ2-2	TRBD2	TGTGCCATCACAACTAGCGGGAACACCGGGGAGCTGTTTTTT	CAITTSGNTGELFF
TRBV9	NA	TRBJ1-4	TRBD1	TGTGCCAGCAGTCCCCCGGGACAGGGACGGGCTAATGAAAAACTGTTTTTT	CASSPPGQGRANEKLFF
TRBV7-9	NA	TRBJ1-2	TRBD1	TGTGCCAGCAGCTTAGGGCTGGGACAGGGCTACGGCTACACCTTC	CASSLGLGQGYGYTF
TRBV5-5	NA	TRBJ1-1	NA	TGTGCCAGCAGCCCGGGTTACACTGAAGCTTTCTTT	CASSPGYTEAFF
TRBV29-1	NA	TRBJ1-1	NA	TGCAGCGTTGATCGGGGGGTGGAAGCTTTCTTT	CSVDRGVEAFF
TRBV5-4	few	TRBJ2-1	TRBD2	TGTGCCAGCAGCACCCCCGGGACTAGCGTATACAATGAGCAGTTCTTC	CASSTPGTSVYNEQFF
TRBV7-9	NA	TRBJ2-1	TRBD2	TGTGCCAGCAGCTCCCCAGGGACTAGCACTCTCTACAATGAGCAGTTCTTC	CASSSPGTSTLYNEQFF
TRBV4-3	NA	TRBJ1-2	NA	TGCGCCAGCAGCCAAGAAACACAGGGATATGGCTACACCTTC	CASSQETQGYGYTF
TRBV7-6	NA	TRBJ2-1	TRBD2	TGTGCCAGCAGCCTTACTAGCGGAGAGTACAATGAGCAGTTCTTC	CASSLTSGEYNEQFF
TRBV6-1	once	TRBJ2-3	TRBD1	TGTGCCAGCAGTACAGGGGGCGTGGGAGATACGCAGTATTTT	CASSTGGVGDTQYF
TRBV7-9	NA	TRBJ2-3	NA	TGTGCCAGCAGCTTACTACCAGATACGCAGTATTTT	CASSLLPDTQYF
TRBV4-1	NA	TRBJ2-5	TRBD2	TGCGCCAGCAGCCAAGGACTAGCGGGGCGGGAGACCCAGTACTTC	CASSQGLAGRETQYF
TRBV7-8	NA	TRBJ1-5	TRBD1	TGTGCCAGCAGCTTACTATCACGGGACAGGGGGCGAGGTACGAATCAGCCCCAGCATTTT	CASSLLSRDRGRGTNQPQHF
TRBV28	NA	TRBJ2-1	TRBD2	TGTGCCAGCAGTACAAGGACTAGCGGGAGCCGGCAGTTCTTC	CASSTRTSGSRQFF
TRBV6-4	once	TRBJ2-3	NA	TGTGCCAGCAAGGGGCCGAACACAGATACGCAGTATTTT	CASKGPNTDTQYF
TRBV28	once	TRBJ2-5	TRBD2	TGTGCCAGCAGTGTACGACTAGCGGATACCCAAGAGACCCAGTACTTC	CASSVRLADTQETQYF
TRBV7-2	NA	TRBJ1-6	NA	TGTGCCAGCAGACTAGTGGGTGTTTCACCCCTCCACTTT	CASRLVGVSPLHF
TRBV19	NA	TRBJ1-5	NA	TGTGCCAGTAGTTCCGCAGGGGATCAGCCCCAGCATTTT	CASSSAGDQPQHF
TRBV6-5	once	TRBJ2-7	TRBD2	TGTGCCAGCAGTTACTCCACTAGCGGGACCTACGAGCAGTACTTC	CASSYSTSGTYEQYF
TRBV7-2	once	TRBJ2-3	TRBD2	TGTGCCAGCAGCCGGCAGCGGGGGGGCAGCACAGATACGCAGTATTTT	CASSRQRGGSTDTQYF
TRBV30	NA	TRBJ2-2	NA	TGTGCCTGGAGTGGGTGGGAGGGGGACACCGGGGAGCTGTTTTTT	CAWSGWEGDTGELFF
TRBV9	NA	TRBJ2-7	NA	TGTGCCAGCAGCGTAGAGGCGGGATCCGAGCAGTACTTC	CASSVEAGSEQYF
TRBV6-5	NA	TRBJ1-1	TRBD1	TGTGCCAGCAGTTACGGCCTAGACAGGGGGCGGACTGAAGCTTTCTTT	CASSYGLDRGRTEAFF
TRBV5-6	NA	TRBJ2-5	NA	TGTGCCAGCAGCTCCCTGGAGACCCAGTACTTC	CASSSLETQYF
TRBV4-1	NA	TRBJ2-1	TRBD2	TGCGCCAGCAGCCAAATAGCGGGGCCCTACAATGAGCAGTTCTTC	CASSQIAGPYNEQFF
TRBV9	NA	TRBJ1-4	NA	TGTGCCAGCAGCGTATCCGGTGCAACTAATGAAAAACTGTTTTTT	CASSVSGATNEKLFF
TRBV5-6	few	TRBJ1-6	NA	TGTGCCAGCAGCAGGCGGTTGACGGAACATTCACCCCTCCACTTT	CASSRRLTEHSPLHF